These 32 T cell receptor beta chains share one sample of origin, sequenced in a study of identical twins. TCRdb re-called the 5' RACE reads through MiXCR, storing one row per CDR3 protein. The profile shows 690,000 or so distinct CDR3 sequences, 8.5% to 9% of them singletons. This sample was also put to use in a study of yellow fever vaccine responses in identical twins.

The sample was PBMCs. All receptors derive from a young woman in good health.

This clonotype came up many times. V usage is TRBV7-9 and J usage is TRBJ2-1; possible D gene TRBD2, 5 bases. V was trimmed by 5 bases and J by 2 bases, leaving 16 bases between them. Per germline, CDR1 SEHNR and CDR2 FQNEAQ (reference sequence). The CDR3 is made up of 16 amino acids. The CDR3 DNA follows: TGTGCCAGCAGCCCGCCAGGATCCGGGGCCTACAATGAGCAGTTCTTC. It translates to CASSPPGSGAYNEQFF.

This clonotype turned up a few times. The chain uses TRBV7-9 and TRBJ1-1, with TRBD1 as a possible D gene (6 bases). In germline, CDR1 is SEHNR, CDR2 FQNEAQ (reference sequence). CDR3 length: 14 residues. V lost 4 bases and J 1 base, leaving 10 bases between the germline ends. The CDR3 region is CASSSKTGNTEAFF. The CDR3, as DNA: TGTGCCAGCAGCTCGAAGACAGGGAACACTGAAGCTTTCTTT.

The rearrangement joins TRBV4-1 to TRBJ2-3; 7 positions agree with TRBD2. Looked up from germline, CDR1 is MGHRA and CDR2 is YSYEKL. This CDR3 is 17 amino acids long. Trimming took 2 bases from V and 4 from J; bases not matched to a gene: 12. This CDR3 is CASSQTPDLAAADTQYF. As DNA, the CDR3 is TGCGCCAGCAGCCAAACCCCAGACCTAGCGGCCGCAGATACGCAGTATTTT.

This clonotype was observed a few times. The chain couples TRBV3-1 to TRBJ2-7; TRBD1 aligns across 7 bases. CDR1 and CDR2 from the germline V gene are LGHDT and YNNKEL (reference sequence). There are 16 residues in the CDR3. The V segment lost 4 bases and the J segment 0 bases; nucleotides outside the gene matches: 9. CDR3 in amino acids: CASSLGDSPSSYEQYF. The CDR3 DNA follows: TGTGCCAGCAGCCTAGGGGACAGTCCGAGCTCCTACGAGCAGTACTTC.

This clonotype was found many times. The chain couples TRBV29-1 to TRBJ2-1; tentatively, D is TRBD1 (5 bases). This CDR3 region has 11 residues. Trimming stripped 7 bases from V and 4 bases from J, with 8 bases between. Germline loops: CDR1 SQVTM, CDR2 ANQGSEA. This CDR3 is CSDDSYNEQFF. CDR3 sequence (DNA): TGCAGCGACGACAGTTACAATGAGCAGTTCTTC.

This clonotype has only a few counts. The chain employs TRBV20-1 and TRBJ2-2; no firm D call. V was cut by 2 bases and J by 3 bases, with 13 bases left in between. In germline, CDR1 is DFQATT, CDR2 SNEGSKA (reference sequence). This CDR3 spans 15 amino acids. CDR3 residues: CSARYPNGYTGELFF. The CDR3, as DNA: TGCAGTGCTAGATACCCAAACGGGTACACCGGGGAGCTGTTTTTT.

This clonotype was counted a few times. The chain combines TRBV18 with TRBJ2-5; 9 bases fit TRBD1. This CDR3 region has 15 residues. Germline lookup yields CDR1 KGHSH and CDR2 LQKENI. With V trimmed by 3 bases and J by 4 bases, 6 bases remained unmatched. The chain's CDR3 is CASSPGNRGRETQYF. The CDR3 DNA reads TGTGCCAGCTCACCCGGAAACAGGGGGCGAGAGACCCAGTACTTC.

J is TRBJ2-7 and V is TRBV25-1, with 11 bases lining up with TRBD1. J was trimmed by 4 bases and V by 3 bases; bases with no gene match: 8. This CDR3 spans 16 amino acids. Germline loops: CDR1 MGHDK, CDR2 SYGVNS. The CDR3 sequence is CASSDVPGQGVYEQYF. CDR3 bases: TGTGCCAGCAGTGATGTCCCGGGACAGGGGGTTTACGAGCAGTACTTC.

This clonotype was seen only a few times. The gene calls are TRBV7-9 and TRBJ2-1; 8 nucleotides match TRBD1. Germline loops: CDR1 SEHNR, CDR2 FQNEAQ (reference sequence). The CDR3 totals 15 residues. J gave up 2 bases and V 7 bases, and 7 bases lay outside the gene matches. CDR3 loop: CASNNTTGAYNEQFF. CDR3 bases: TGTGCCAGCAACAATACGACAGGGGCCTACAATGAGCAGTTCTTC.

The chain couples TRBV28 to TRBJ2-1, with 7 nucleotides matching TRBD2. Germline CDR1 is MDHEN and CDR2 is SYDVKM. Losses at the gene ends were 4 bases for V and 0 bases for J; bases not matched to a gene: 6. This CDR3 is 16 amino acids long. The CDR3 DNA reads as TGTGCCAGCAGTTCCCCCGGCGGGAGCTCCTACAATGAGCAGTTCTTC. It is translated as CASSSPGGSSYNEQFF.

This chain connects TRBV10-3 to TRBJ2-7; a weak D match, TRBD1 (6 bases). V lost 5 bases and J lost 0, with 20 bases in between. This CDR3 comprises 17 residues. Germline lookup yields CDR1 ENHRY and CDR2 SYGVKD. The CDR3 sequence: CAISNRNLDSTSYEQYF. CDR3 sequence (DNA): TGTGCCATCAGTAATAGAAATTTGGACAGTACCTCCTACGAGCAGTACTTC.

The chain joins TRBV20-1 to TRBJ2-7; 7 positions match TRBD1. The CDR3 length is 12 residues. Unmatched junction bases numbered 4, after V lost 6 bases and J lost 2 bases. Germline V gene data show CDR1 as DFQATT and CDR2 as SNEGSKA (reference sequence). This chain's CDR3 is CSAPDRPYEQYF. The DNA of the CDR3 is TGCAGTGCCCCGGACAGGCCCTACGAGCAGTACTTC.

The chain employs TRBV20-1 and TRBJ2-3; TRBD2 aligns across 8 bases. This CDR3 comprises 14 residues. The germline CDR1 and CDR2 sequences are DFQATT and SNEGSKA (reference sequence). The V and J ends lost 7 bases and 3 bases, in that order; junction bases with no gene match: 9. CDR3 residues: CSGERESRTDTQYF. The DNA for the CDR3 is TGCAGTGGAGAGCGGGAGTCTCGGACAGATACGCAGTATTTT.

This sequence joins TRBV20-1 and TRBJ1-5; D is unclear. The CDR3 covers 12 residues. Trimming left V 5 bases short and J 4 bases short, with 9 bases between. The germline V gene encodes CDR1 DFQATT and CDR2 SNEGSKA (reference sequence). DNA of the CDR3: TGCAGTGCTCCTCGAGGGAATCAGCCCCAGCATTTT. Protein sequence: CSAPRGNQPQHF.

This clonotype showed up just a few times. CDR3 sequence: CASSPEFRATELFF. The CDR3 DNA reads as TGTGCCAGCAGCCCAGAATTCAGGGCTACGGAGCTGTTTTTT. The rearrangement links TRBV7-2 to TRBJ2-2; D perhaps matches TRBD1 (5 bases). V lost 5 bases and J 10 bases, leaving 17 bases between the germline ends. CDR1 is SGHTA, CDR2 FQGNSA, per germline. The CDR3 has 14 amino acids.

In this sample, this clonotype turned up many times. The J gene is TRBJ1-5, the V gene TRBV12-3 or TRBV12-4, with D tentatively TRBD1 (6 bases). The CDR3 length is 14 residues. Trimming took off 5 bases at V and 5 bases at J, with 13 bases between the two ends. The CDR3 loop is CASSTTGIDQPQHF. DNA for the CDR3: TGTGCCAGCAGTACCACAGGGATAGATCAGCCCCAGCATTTT.

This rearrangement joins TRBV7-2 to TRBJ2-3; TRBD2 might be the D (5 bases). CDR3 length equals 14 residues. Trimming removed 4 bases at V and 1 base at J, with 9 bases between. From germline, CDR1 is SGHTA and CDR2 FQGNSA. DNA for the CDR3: TGTGCCAGCAGCTCGAAAGCGGGCACAGATACGCAGTATTTT. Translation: CASSSKAGTDTQYF.

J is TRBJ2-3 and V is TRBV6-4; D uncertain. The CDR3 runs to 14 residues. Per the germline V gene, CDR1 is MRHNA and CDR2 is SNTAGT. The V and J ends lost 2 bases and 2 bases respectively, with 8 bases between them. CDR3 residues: CASSDGGSTDTQYF. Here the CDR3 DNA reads TGTGCCAGCAGTGACGGTGGTTCCACAGATACGCAGTATTTT.

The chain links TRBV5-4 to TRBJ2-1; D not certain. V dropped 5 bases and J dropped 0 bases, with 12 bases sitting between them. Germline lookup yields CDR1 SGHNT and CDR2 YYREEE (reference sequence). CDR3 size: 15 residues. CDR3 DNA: TGTGCCAGCAGACCTGACGCGAGCTCCTACAATGAGCAGTTCTTC. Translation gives CASRPDASSYNEQFF.

The CDR3: CASSFGEVAPESYEQYF. In nucleotides, the CDR3 is TGTGCCAGCAGTTTTGGGGAGGTAGCTCCCGAATCTTACGAGCAGTACTTC. The rearrangement uses TRBV28 and TRBJ2-7; D perhaps matches TRBD2 (6 bases). V was shortened by 3 bases and J by 4 bases, with 22 bases between the two germline ends. Germline values: CDR1 MDHEN, CDR2 SYDVKM. This CDR3 region has 17 residues.

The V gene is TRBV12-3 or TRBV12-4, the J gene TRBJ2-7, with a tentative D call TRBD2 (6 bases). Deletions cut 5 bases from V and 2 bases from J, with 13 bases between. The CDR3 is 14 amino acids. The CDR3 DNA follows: TGTGCCAGCAGTCGGGGGATGGGGCCCTACGAGCAGTACTTC. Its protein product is CASSRGMGPYEQYF.

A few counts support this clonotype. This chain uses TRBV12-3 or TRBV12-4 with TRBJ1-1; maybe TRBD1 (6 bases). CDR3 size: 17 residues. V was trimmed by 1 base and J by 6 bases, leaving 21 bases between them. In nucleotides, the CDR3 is TGTGCCAGCAGTTTAGGTGGACAGCGAATCCTTTACTCTGAAGCTTTCTTT. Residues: CASSLGGQRILYSEAFF.

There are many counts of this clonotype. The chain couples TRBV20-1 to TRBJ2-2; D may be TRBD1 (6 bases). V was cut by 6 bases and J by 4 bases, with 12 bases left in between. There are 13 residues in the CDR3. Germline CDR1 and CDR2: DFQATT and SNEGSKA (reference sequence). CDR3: CSAASGVTGELFF. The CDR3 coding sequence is TGCAGTGCGGCATCAGGGGTCACCGGGGAGCTGTTTTTT.

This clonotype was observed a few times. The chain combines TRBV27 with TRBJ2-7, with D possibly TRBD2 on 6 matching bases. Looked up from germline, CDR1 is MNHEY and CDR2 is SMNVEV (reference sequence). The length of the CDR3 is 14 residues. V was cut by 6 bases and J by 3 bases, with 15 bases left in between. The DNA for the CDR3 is TGTGCCAGCAGCCCCCGGGACTGGAACTACGAGCAGTACTTC. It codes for CASSPRDWNYEQYF.

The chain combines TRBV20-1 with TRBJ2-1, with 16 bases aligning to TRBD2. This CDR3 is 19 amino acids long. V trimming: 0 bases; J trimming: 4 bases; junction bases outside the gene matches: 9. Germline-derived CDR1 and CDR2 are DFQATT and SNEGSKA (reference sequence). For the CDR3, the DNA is TGCAGTGCTAGAGATTCTGGGACTAGCGGGAGGGTTGCTTACAATGAGCAGTTCTTC. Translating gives CSARDSGTSGRVAYNEQFF.

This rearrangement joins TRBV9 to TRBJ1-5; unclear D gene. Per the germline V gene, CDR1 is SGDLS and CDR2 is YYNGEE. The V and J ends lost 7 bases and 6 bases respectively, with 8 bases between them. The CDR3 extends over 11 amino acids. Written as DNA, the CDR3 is TGTGCCAGCGGCGACTTTCAGCCCCAGCATTTT. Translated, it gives CASGDFQPQHF.

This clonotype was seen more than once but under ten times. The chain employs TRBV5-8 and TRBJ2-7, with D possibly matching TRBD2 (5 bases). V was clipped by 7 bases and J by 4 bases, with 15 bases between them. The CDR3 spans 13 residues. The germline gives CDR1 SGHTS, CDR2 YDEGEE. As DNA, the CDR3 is TGTGCCAGCGGTCCAGCGCGGAGGTACGAGCAGTACTTC. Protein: CASGPARRYEQYF.

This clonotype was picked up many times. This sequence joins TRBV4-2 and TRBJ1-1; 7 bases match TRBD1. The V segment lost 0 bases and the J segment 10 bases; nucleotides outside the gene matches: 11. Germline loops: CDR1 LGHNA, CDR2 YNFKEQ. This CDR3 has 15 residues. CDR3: CASSQEGTKGARAFF. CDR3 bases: TGTGCCAGCAGCCAAGAAGGGACAAAGGGGGCTCGAGCTTTCTTT.

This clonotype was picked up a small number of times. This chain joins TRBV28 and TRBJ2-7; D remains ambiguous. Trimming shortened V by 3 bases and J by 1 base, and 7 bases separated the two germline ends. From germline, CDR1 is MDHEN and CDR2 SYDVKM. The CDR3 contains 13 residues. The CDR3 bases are TGTGCCAGCAGTTTCGACAAGTCCTACGAGCAGTACTTC. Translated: CASSFDKSYEQYF.

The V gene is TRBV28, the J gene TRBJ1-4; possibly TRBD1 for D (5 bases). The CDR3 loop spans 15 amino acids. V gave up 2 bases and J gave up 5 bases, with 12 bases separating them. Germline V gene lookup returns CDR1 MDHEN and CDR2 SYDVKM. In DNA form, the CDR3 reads TGTGCCAGCAGTTTACGGGGGGGGAAGAATGAAAAACTGTTTTTT. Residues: CASSLRGGKNEKLFF.

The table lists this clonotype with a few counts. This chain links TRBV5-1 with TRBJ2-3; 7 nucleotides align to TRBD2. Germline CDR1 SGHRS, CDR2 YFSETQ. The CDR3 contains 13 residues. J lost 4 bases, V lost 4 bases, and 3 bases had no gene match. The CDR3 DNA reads TGCGCCAGCAGCCAGACTAGCCCAGATACGCAGTATTTT. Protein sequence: CASSQTSPDTQYF.

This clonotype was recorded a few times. The CDR3 DNA follows: TGCAGCGTGGACGGACAGGGGGCTCTACCCAATGAGCAGTTCTTC. Encoded protein: CSVDGQGALPNEQFF. The chain is built from TRBV29-1 and TRBJ2-1, with 11 bases aligning to TRBD1. CDR1 SQVTM and CDR2 ANQGSEA come from the germline V gene. Losses at the gene ends were 6 bases for V and 6 bases for J; bases not matched to a gene: 10. The CDR3 sequence is 15 residues long.